This T cell receptor beta chain came from a study of cytomegalovirus exposure and HLA in healthy donors. The V gene lost 2 bases and the J gene lost 5 bases, with 15 bases spanning the gap. The CDR3 covers 15 residues. Germline V CDR1 and CDR2: LNHDA, SQIVND (reference sequence). PCR involved 60 Vbeta and 13 Jbeta primers. TCRdb's table, derived via immunoSEQ multiplex PCR, lists solely in-frame clones and lacks some. The sample includes some 130,000 clones, approximately 80% of them seen just once. The V and J genes are TRBV19 and TRBJ1-1; no firm D call. The receptor's source is a male donor in good health and CMV-seropositive. What was sequenced was PBMCs. CDR3 nucleotide sequence: TGTGCCAGTAGTATAACTTGGCTCGCGGAAACTGAAGCTTTCTTT. Translating gives CASSITWLAETEAFF.